Each of the 18 T cell receptor beta chains below was sequenced from the same sample in a study of blood T cell repertoires in COVID-19. Measured with immunoSEQ multiplex PCR; TCRdb has only the in-frame clones, and not every one. This repertoire shows 30,000 to 40,000 clones, approximately 85% found once; its top ten account for roughly 9.9%. Sequencing was carried out using peripheral blood. These receptors were obtained from a human donor in a cohort sampled during active COVID-19.

The V gene is TRBV30, the J gene TRBJ1-2, with 10 positions matching TRBD1. The V gene end was trimmed by 6 bases and the J gene end by 1 base; junction bases not matched to a gene: 5. Germline V gives CDR1 GTSNPN, CDR2 SVGIG (reference sequence). The CDR3 totals 14 residues. DNA for the CDR3: TGTGCCTGCCCGGGACAGGGGCATAACTATGGCTACACCTTC. Translation gives CACPGQGHNYGYTF.

The J gene is TRBJ1-3, the V gene TRBV9; a weak D match, TRBD1 (6 bases). In germline, CDR1 is SGDLS, CDR2 YYNGEE. The CDR3 loop spans 15 amino acids. V dropped 4 bases and J dropped 0 bases, with 11 bases sitting between them. CDR3 loop: CASSPTGTSGNTIYF. The CDR3 bases are TGTGCCAGCAGCCCGACAGGTACCTCTGGAAACACCATATATTTT.

V gene TRBV5-1 combines with J gene TRBJ2-7, with D perhaps TRBD1 (6 bases). This CDR3 has 15 amino acids. Germline-derived CDR1 and CDR2 are SGHRS and YFSETQ. Deletions cut 3 bases from V and 2 bases from J, with 15 bases between. This CDR3 is CASSSRGGRAYEQYF. As DNA, the CDR3 is TGCGCCAGCAGCTCCAGGGGTGGCAGGGCCTACGAGCAGTACTTC.

The rearrangement uses TRBV18 and TRBJ2-7; unclear D gene. The CDR3 sequence is 13 residues long. The V end was cut by 4 bases, the J end by 2 bases, with 9 bases between. CDR1 KGHSH and CDR2 LQKENI come from the germline V gene. CDR3 coding DNA: TGTGCCAGCTCACATGACTCCGCCTACGAGCAGTACTTC. Protein: CASSHDSAYEQYF.

The V and J genes are TRBV5-4 and TRBJ2-4, with 7 bases identical to TRBD1. Germline CDR1 SGHNT, CDR2 YYREEE (reference sequence). Germline trimming cut 2 bases from V and 1 base from J; bases unmatched to any gene: 3. The CDR3 is 15 residues long. The CDR3 DNA is TGTGCCAGCAGCTTCCAGGGGGAGGCCAAAAACATTCAGTACTTC. As protein: CASSFQGEAKNIQYF.

In this sample, this clone turned up a few times. V usage is TRBV14 and J usage is TRBJ1-2; the D gene is possibly TRBD1 (5 bases). CDR3 length: 13 residues. Trimming removed 1 base at V and 7 bases at J, with 10 bases between. CDR1 and CDR2 from the germline V gene are SGHDN and FVKESK. Here the CDR3 reads CASSQGQGTGYTF. CDR3 sequence (DNA): TGTGCCAGCAGCCAAGGGCAGGGAACTGGCTACACCTTC.

The chain is built from TRBV5-6 and TRBJ1-2, with TRBD1 as a possible D gene (5 bases). This CDR3 contains 17 residues. Between the trimmed V and J ends, which lost 6 bases and 3 bases, there was a span of 24 bases. Germline CDR1 is SGHDT and CDR2 is YYEEEE. The CDR3 DNA follows: TGTGCCAGCACTTCCAGAGTAAGGGGCGCGATAGACTATGGCTACACCTTC. It encodes CASTSRVRGAIDYGYTF.

J is TRBJ1-3 and V is TRBV18; D may be TRBD1 (5 bases). This CDR3 has 15 residues. CDR1 KGHSH and CDR2 LQKENI come from the germline V gene. V was cut by 1 base and J by 3 bases, with 10 bases left in between. Here the CDR3 DNA reads TGTGCCAGCTCACCACTAGGGGAAAGTGGAAACACCATATATTTT. Translation: CASSPLGESGNTIYF.

The rearrangement links TRBV19 to TRBJ1-1; D is unclear. V lost 4 bases and J lost 7, with 13 bases in between. The germline V gene has CDR1 LNHDA and CDR2 SQIVND (reference sequence). The CDR3 runs to 13 residues. The CDR3 nucleotides read TGTGCCAGTAGTAACGTAGTATTCGGTGAAGCTTTCTTT. This gives the protein CASSNVVFGEAFF.

The gene calls are TRBV29-1 and TRBJ1-1, with TRBD1 identical over 9 bases. The length of the CDR3 is 12 residues. Trimming removed 4 bases from V and 11 bases from J; junction bases left unmatched: 8. The V gene's germline CDR1 is SQVTM and CDR2 ANQGSEA. CDR3 sequence: CSVAGTGIRAFF. The DNA of the CDR3 is TGCAGCGTTGCCGGGACAGGGATTCGCGCTTTCTTT.

There are a few counts of this clone. The V and J genes are TRBV7-9 and TRBJ1-1, with D perhaps matching TRBD1 (6 bases). The CDR3 is 13 residues long. Looked up from germline, CDR1 is SEHNR and CDR2 is FQNEAQ (reference sequence). V gave up 5 bases and J gave up 4 bases, with 11 bases separating them. CDR3 sequence: CASSPQGITEAFF. Written as DNA, the CDR3 is TGTGCCAGCAGCCCACAGGGAATCACTGAAGCTTTCTTT.

The chain employs TRBV5-4 and TRBJ2-2, with TRBD2 matching 7 bases. The germline gives CDR1 SGHNT, CDR2 YYREEE (reference sequence). Trimming cost V 4 bases and J 1 base; bases outside gene matches: 7. This CDR3 is 16 amino acids long. The CDR3 loop is CASSPASGMNTGELFF. The CDR3, as DNA: TGTGCCAGCAGCCCTGCCAGCGGGATGAACACCGGGGAGCTGTTTTTT.

V usage is TRBV10-3 and J usage is TRBJ1-5; TRBD1 agrees at 9 bases. The CDR3 is 15 amino acids. Germline assignment: CDR1 ENHRY and CDR2 SYGVKD. Germline trimming cut 10 bases from V and 7 bases from J; bases unmatched to any gene: 14. The CDR3: CASSDGTGILQPQHF. In DNA form, the CDR3 reads TGTGCCAGCAGCGATGGGACAGGGATACTCCAGCCCCAGCATTTT.

V and J are TRBV4-3 and TRBJ1-3; 7 bases match TRBD1. The junction had 8 bases not matched to a gene; V was cut back by 3 bases and J by 3 bases. This CDR3 spans 16 amino acids. The germline V gene has CDR1 LGHNA and CDR2 YSLEER. In DNA form, the CDR3 reads TGCGCCAGCAGCCATATAGGGGGCGCAGGTGGAAACACCATATATTTT. Protein: CASSHIGGAGGNTIYF.

The V gene is TRBV9, the J gene TRBJ2-5; D perhaps matches TRBD2 (6 bases). Trimming took 3 bases from V and 2 from J, leaving 17 bases between them. The length of the CDR3 is 16 residues. CDR1 is SGDLS, CDR2 YYNGEE, per germline. CDR3 amino acids: CASSGSSRGGQETQYF. CDR3 sequence (DNA): TGTGCCAGCAGCGGGTCTAGTAGGGGAGGTCAAGAGACCCAGTACTTC.

This rearrangement joins TRBV19 to TRBJ1-2; D unresolved. With 8 bases removed from V and 5 bases from J, the gap between germline ends came to 15 bases. Germline CDR1 LNHDA, CDR2 SQIVND (reference sequence). The CDR3 sequence is 13 residues long. The DNA for the CDR3 is TGTGCCAGTTCTACCCTAACCAAATATGGCTACACCTTC. Protein product: CASSTLTKYGYTF. Full variable domain (rest looked up from reference TRBV19 and TRBJ1-2): DGGITQSPKYLFRKEGQNVTLSCEQNLNHDAMYWYRQDPGQGLRLIYYSQIVNDFQKGDIAEGYSVSREKKESFPLTVTSAQKNPTAFYLCASSTLTKYGYTFGSGTRLTVV.

The chain combines TRBV19 with TRBJ2-6; weak D call: TRBD1 (6 bases). Germline V CDR1 and CDR2: LNHDA, SQIVND (reference sequence). There are 14 residues in the CDR3. The V and J ends lost 4 bases and 2 bases respectively, with 6 bases between them. Here the CDR3 reads CASSRGPGANVLTF. CDR3 sequence (DNA): TGTGCCAGTAGTAGGGGGCCTGGGGCCAACGTCCTGACTTTC.

This chain's CDR3 is CASRPDLRGRYEQYF. The CDR3 DNA reads TGTGCCAGCAGACCAGACCTCAGGGGTCGCTACGAGCAGTACTTC. J is TRBJ2-7 and V is TRBV7-8; tentative D call: TRBD1 (6 bases). The CDR3 has 15 amino acids. CDR1 and CDR2 (germline): SGHVS, FQNEAQ. V dropped 6 bases and J dropped 3 bases, with 18 bases sitting between them.